The 18 T cell receptor beta chains in this list originate from one sample, sequenced in a study of identical twins. One entry per CDR3 protein results from TCRdb running MiXCR on the 5' RACE reads. The sample carries over 200,000 distinct CDR3 sequences, 6.5% recorded once. This sample was also put to use in a study of T cells expressing NK-cell markers.

The sequenced sample consisted of CD8+ T cells sorted from blood. These receptors were taken from a woman younger than 30 in good health.

The sample holds a few counts of this clonotype. This chain's CDR3 is CASSEAQSFLEQYF. The CDR3 DNA reads TGTGCCAGCAGTGAAGCGCAGTCTTTCCTCGAGCAGTACTTC. V and J are TRBV2 and TRBJ2-7; no clear D. Germline-derived CDR1 and CDR2 are SNHLY and FYNNEI. The CDR3 length is 14 residues. V gave up 0 bases and J gave up 6 bases, with 12 bases separating them.

V is TRBV9 and J is TRBJ1-1, with TRBD1 matching 9 bases. CDR1 SGDLS and CDR2 YYNGEE come from the germline V gene. The J segment lost 1 base and the V segment lost 5 bases, leaving 6 bases of the junction unmatched. This CDR3 comprises 15 residues. The CDR3 here is CASRLTGGGNTEAFF. CDR3 coding DNA: TGTGCCAGCAGGCTGACAGGGGGAGGGAACACTGAAGCTTTCTTT. Full variable domain (outside the CDR3, taken from reference TRBV9 and TRBJ1-1): DSGVTQTPKHLITATGQRVTLRCSPRSGDLSVYWYQQSLDQGLQFLIQYYNGEERAKGNILERFSAQQFPDLHSELNLSSLELGDSALYFCASRLTGGGNTEAFFGQGTRLTVV.

The rearrangement joins TRBV5-1 to TRBJ2-7; a possible D gene is TRBD2 (7 bases). This CDR3 spans 17 amino acids. The V gene lost 1 base and the J gene lost 2 bases, with 19 bases spanning the gap. Germline V gene sequence: CDR1 SGHRS, CDR2 YFSETQ. The CDR3 DNA sequence: TGCGCCAGCAGCTTGCTTTACTGGGGCGGGGGCACCTACGAGCAGTACTTC. It translates to CASSLLYWGGGTYEQYF.

This clonotype was observed a handful of times. This chain uses TRBV29-1 with TRBJ1-2, with a weak D call TRBD1 (5 bases). Germline loops: CDR1 SQVTM, CDR2 ANQGSEA. V dropped 5 bases and J dropped 4 bases, with 11 bases sitting between them. CDR3 length: 12 amino acids. The CDR3 is CSVQGVSYGYTF. The CDR3 coding sequence is TGCAGCGTTCAAGGGGTTTCCTATGGCTACACCTTC.

The chain links TRBV7-6 to TRBJ2-3, with TRBD2 matching over 11 bases. CDR1 and CDR2 (germline): SGHVS, FNYEAQ. The CDR3 is 17 amino acids. Trimming at V came to 5 bases and at J to 5 bases, leaving 12 bases not matched to a gene. In DNA form, the CDR3 reads TGTGCCAGCAGCCAGGGGGTACTAGCGGGAGAGCGAGATACGCAGTATTTT. Amino acids: CASSQGVLAGERDTQYF.

This chain connects TRBV12-3 or TRBV12-4 to TRBJ2-3; D unresolved. V lost 2 bases to trimming and J lost 0 bases, with 6 bases between them. This CDR3 contains 14 residues. DNA of the CDR3: TGTGCCAGCAGTTTAAACCCGAGCACAGATACGCAGTATTTT. This codes for CASSLNPSTDTQYF.

This clonotype was picked up a small number of times. This CDR3 is CASSVGQGEINEQFF. As DNA, the CDR3 is TGTGCCAGCAGCGTAGGACAGGGTGAAATCAATGAGCAGTTCTTC. This rearrangement joins TRBV9 to TRBJ2-1, with 7 bases lining up with TRBD1. Trimming took 0 bases from V and 6 from J; bases not matched to a gene: 6. Germline-derived CDR1 and CDR2 are SGDLS and YYNGEE. The CDR3 runs to 15 residues.

This clonotype was seen more than once but under ten times. This sequence joins TRBV7-9 and TRBJ2-7; 8 bases map to TRBD2. J gave up 5 bases and V 3 bases, and 12 bases lay outside the gene matches. The CDR3 is made up of 16 amino acids. CDR1 SEHNR and CDR2 FQNEAQ come from the germline V gene (reference sequence). The CDR3 here is CASSFVRGGPDNEQYF. The CDR3 bases are TGTGCCAGCAGCTTTGTCCGGGGGGGCCCGGACAACGAGCAGTACTTC.

This clonotype was detected ten times or more. This chain joins TRBV12-3 or TRBV12-4 and TRBJ2-1, with TRBD1 matching over 7 bases. With 1 base clipped from V and 10 bases from J, the junction kept 4 bases outside the gene matches. The CDR3 spans 13 residues. This CDR3 reads CASSLGSRGEQFF. The CDR3 DNA reads TGTGCCAGCAGTTTAGGCTCCAGGGGGGAGCAGTTCTTC.

This clonotype has only a few counts. This chain connects TRBV19 to TRBJ2-7, with a tentative D call TRBD2 (6 bases). The germline CDR1 and CDR2 sequences are LNHDA and SQIVND (reference sequence). This CDR3 region has 15 residues. Trimming stripped 3 bases from V and 3 bases from J, with 15 bases between. CDR3 amino acids: CASSIGGALLYEQYF. CDR3 nucleotide sequence: TGTGCCAGTAGTATCGGGGGTGCTCTCCTCTACGAGCAGTACTTC.

The V and J genes are TRBV11-1 and TRBJ1-4; the match to TRBD1 covers 11 bases. This CDR3 spans 18 amino acids. Germline loops: CDR1 SGHAT, CDR2 FQDESV (reference sequence). V lost 4 bases and J lost 2; bases outside the gene matches: 9. CDR3 nucleotides: TGTGCCAGCAGCTACCCCGGGACAGGGGGAGACACTAATGAAAAACTGTTTTTT. It encodes CASSYPGTGGDTNEKLFF.

This clonotype was recorded a few times. The chain recombines TRBV5-5 with TRBJ2-7; TRBD1 is a possible D gene (6 bases). Trimming shortened V by 4 bases and J by 3 bases, and 17 bases separated the two germline ends. The length of the CDR3 is 15 residues. Germline V lookup: CDR1 SGHKS, CDR2 YYEKEE (reference sequence). The CDR3 here is CASSAGWGPNYEQYF. CDR3 nucleotides: TGTGCCAGCAGCGCCGGGTGGGGGCCTAACTACGAGCAGTACTTC.

The gene calls are TRBV11-2 and TRBJ2-1; unclear D gene. CDR3 length: 13 amino acids. CDR1 is SGHAT, CDR2 FQNNGV, per germline. The V gene lost 5 bases and the J gene lost 4 bases, with 9 bases spanning the gap. CDR3 sequence: CASSADGYNEQFF. Written as DNA, the CDR3 is TGTGCCAGCAGCGCGGACGGGTACAATGAGCAGTTCTTC.

In this sample, this clonotype turned up a few times. The chain is built from TRBV20-1 and TRBJ2-1; 10 bases match TRBD1. Germline loops: CDR1 DFQATT, CDR2 SNEGSKA (reference sequence). This CDR3 is 14 amino acids long. Here the CDR3 DNA reads TGCAGCGGTAAAAGGACAGGGGGTCCCAATGAGCAGTTCTTC. The encoded protein is CSGKRTGGPNEQFF.

This chain joins TRBV27 and TRBJ2-2; D tentatively fits TRBD1 or TRBD2 (6 bases each). The CDR3 loop spans 16 amino acids. V was clipped by 2 bases and J by 5 bases, with 15 bases between them. CDR1 is MNHEY and CDR2 is SMNVEV in the germline V gene (reference sequence). DNA of the CDR3: TGTGCCAGCAGTTTAATCCGGGGGCTGGGGACCGGGGAGCTGTTTTTT. Protein: CASSLIRGLGTGELFF.

The V gene is TRBV4-1, the J gene TRBJ2-2; 9 bases align to TRBD2. Germline CDR1 MGHRA, CDR2 YSYEKL. CDR3 length equals 18 residues. Losses at the gene ends were 3 bases for V and 1 base for J; bases not matched to a gene: 9. In DNA, the CDR3 is TGCGCCAGCAGCCATAGAGGCCCGACTAGCGGGAACACCGGGGAGCTGTTTTTT. This encodes CASSHRGPTSGNTGELFF.

Many counts were recorded for this clonotype. The chain uses TRBV12-3 or TRBV12-4 and TRBJ2-7; D tentatively fits TRBD1 or TRBD2 (6 bases each). V was shortened by 5 bases and J by 4 bases, with 18 bases between the two germline ends. The length of the CDR3 is 15 residues. CDR3 sequence reads: CASSPQGRGGYEQYF. The CDR3 DNA follows: TGTGCCAGCAGTCCCCAGGGGCGGGGCGGATACGAGCAGTACTTC.

The rearrangement joins TRBV4-3 to TRBJ2-1, with TRBD2 identical over 8 bases. This CDR3 comprises 18 residues. CDR1 is LGHNA, CDR2 YSLEER, per germline. V gave up 0 bases and J gave up 6 bases; unmatched junction bases: 13. CDR3 protein: CASSQDPLETGGPNEQFF. The CDR3 DNA is TGCGCCAGCAGCCAAGACCCACTCGAGACGGGAGGGCCCAATGAGCAGTTCTTC.